This TCR beta chain comes out of a study of CD8+ T cells in alopecia areata (dated 2018 in TCRdb). Study-wide context: The treated patients took part in an open-label pilot trial in which moderate-to-severe alopecia areata was treated with oral tofacitinib at 5 to 10 mg twice daily. Tofacitinib was given for 6 to 18 months, followed by 6 months of follow-up off drug to assess delayed response and recurrence. The study used high-throughput TCRbeta sequencing to examine T cell clonal expansion in alopecia areata, in both the C3H/HeJ mouse model and human patients. In humans, TCRbeta sequencing was performed on scalp tissue and on sorted CD4+ and CD8+ peripheral blood T cells from healthy controls and from patients with patchy or totalis/universalis alopecia areata. Biopsies were taken from tofacitinib-treated patients at baseline and at 4 and 24 weeks of treatment, and a later scalp biopsy was taken in several of the tofacitinib-treated patients. Clonality in the scalp was compared among normal scalp (n=4), patchy alopecia areata scalp (n=8), and alopecia totalis/universalis scalp (n=8). RNA was extracted with the PAXgene miRNA kit for fixed scalp, the miRNeasy kit for PBMCs, and the RNeasy kit for mouse skin. TCRbeta CDR3 regions were amplified by immunoSEQ multiplex PCR with 35 Vbeta forward and 13 Jbeta reverse primers. What the authors observed across the whole study: Shared TCR sequences between patients were less evident than in mice, which may be partly attributable to HLA diversity in the patient population. Resident alphabeta T cells in normal human skin are also sequenced, complicating scalp TCR repertoire analysis, unlike mouse skin dominated by gammadelta T cells. Compared with normal scalp, lesional scalp had higher clonality and more expanded CD8+ clones, particularly in alopecia totalis/universalis, a pattern that suggests antigenic drive.

From alopecia areata patients, peripheral blood was collected along with lesional scalp punch biopsies. PBMCs were isolated by density centrifugation and stained for CD3, CD4 and CD8, and CD4+ and CD8+ T cells were sorted on a FACSAria. Measured from the cysteine to the phenylalanine, the CDR3 is 14 residues long. Kept here is only the CDR3 DNA, which spans 42 bases and is read in frame from base 1. Deletion took 6 bases off V and 0 bases off J, with a span of 11 bases between the germline ends. Reading the germline V gene gives CDR1 SGHRS and CDR2 YFSETQ. Library prep was done by the immunoSEQ multiplex PCR assay. RNA was extracted from all samples and reverse transcribed into cDNA as template for TCR sequencing. First-strand cDNA was synthesized with SuperScript III using a 2:1 mix of oligo-dT and random hexamers. A synthetic immune receptor repertoire was used to measure amplification bias, and any remaining bias was corrected computationally. Under the source paper's analysis protocol: After raw reads were preprocessed to remove errors, the CDR3 was defined following IMGT conventions as running from the conserved cysteine to phenylalanine. Clonality was calculated as 1 minus Shannon entropy normalized by log2 of the number of productive unique TCRs. Whether each scalp clone was CD4 or CD8 was inferred by checking scalp TCRbeta sequences against the CD4 and CD8 repertoires from sorted blood. The table comes from immuneACCESS by way of TCRdb, which keeps in-frame sequences with V and J called. Part of the clones is missing from these tables; in studies checked, under half for an unresolved V gene and the rest for unknown reasons. The V and J calls and the clone size are those of that table, but D and trimming were determined from the DNA. Here the sample has about 98,000 clones; over 40% occur a single time. 0.75% to 0.8% of the sample is taken by the ten largest.

Concerning this clone itself: Its antigen is still unknown. No quality values exist for individual bases; no much larger clone is one base distant.

The sequence links TRBV5-1 to TRBJ2-3, and the D gene may be TRBD2, 5 bases matching. Sequencing was performed on CD4+ T cells sorted from blood. The sequence was collected from a human donor with alopecia areata. CDR3 loop: CASTRGTSTDTQYF. The DNA reads as follows: TGCGCCAGCACCCGGGGAACTAGCACAGATACGCAGTATTTT.